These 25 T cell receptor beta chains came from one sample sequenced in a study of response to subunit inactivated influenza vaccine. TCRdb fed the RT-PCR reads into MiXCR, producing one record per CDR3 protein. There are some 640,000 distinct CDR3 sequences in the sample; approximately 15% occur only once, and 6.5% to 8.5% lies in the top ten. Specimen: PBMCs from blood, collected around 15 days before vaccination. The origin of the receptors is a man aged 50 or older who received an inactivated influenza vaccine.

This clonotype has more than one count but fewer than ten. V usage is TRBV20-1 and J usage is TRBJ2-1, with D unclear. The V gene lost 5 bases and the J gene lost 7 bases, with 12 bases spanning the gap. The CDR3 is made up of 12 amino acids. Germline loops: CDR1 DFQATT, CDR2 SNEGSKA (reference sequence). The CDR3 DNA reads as TGCAGTGCTGGTCTCCCGGTAAATGAGCAGTTCTTC. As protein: CSAGLPVNEQFF.

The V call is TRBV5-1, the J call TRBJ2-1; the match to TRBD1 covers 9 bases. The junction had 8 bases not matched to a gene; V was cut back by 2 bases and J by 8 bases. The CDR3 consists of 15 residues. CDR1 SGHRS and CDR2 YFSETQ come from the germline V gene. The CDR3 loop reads CASSLRDRGADEQFF. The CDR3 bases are TGCGCCAGCAGCTTACGCGACAGGGGGGCCGATGAGCAGTTCTTC. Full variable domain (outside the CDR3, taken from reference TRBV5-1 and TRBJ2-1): KAGVTQTPRYLIKTRGQQVTLSCSPISGHRSVSWYQQTPGQGLQFLFEYFSETQRNKGNFPGRFSGRQFSNSRSEMNVSTLELGDSALYLCASSLRDRGADEQFFGPGTRLTVL.

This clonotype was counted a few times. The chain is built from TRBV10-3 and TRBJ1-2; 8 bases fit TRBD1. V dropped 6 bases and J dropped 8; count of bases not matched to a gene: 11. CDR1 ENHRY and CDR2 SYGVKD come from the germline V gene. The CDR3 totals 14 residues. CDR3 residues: CAISTPDREGGYTF. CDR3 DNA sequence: TGTGCCATCAGCACCCCGGACAGGGAGGGGGGCTACACCTTC.

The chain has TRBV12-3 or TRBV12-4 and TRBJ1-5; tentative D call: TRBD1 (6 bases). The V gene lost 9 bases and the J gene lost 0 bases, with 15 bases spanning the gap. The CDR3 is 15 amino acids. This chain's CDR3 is CARSRGQISNQPQHF. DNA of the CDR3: TGTGCCAGAAGTCGCGGACAGATTAGCAATCAGCCCCAGCATTTT.

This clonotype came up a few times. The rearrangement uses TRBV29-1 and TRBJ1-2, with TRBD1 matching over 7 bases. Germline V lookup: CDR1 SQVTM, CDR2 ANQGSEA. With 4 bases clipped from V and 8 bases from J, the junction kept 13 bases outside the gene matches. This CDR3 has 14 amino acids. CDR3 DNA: TGCAGCGTTGCGATCACAGGGGCCTCTGGAGGCTACACCTTC. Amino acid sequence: CSVAITGASGGYTF.

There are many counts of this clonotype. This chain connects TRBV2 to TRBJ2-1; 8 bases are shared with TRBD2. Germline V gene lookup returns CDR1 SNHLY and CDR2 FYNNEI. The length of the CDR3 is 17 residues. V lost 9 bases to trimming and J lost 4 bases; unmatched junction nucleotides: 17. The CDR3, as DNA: TGTGCCAGTAGACCCCCCTCTGGCGGGGGGCGATACAATGAGCAGTTCTTC. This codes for CASRPPSGGGRYNEQFF.

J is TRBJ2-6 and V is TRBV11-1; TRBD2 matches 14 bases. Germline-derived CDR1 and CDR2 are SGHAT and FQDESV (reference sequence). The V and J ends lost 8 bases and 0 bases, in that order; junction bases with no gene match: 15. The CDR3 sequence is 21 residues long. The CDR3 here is CASDIGTSGGAFHSGANVLTF. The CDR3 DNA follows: TGTGCCAGCGATATAGGGACTAGCGGGGGCGCTTTCCACTCTGGGGCCAACGTCCTGACTTTC.

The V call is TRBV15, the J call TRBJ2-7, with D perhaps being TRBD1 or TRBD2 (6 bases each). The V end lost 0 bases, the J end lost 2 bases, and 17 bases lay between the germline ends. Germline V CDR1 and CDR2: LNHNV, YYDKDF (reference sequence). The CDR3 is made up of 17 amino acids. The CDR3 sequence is CATSRDQVSGATYEQYF. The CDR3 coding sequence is TGTGCCACCAGCAGAGATCAGGTGTCGGGGGCGACCTACGAGCAGTACTTC.

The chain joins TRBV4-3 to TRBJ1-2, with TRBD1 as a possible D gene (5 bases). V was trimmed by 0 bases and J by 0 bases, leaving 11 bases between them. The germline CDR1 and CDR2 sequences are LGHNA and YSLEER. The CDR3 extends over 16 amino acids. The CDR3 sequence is CASSQDWGQANYGYTF. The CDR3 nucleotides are TGCGCCAGCAGCCAAGACTGGGGCCAAGCTAACTATGGCTACACCTTC.

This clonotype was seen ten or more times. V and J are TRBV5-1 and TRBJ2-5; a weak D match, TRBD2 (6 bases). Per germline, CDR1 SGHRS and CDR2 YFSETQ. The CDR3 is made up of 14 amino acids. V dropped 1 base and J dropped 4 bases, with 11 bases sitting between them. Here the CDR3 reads CASSLIGGGETQYF. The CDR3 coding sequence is TGCGCCAGCAGCTTGATCGGGGGAGGAGAGACCCAGTACTTC. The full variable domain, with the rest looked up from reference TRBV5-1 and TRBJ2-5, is KAGVTQTPRYLIKTRGQQVTLSCSPISGHRSVSWYQQTPGQGLQFLFEYFSETQRNKGNFPGRFSGRQFSNSRSEMNVSTLELGDSALYLCASSLIGGGETQYFGPGTRLLVL.

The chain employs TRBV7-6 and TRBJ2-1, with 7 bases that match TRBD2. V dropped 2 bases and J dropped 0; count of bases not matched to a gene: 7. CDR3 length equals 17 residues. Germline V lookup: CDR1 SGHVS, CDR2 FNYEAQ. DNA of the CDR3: TGTGCCAGCAGCTTACTGGCATCGGGAGGCTCCTACAATGAGCAGTTCTTC. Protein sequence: CASSLLASGGSYNEQFF.

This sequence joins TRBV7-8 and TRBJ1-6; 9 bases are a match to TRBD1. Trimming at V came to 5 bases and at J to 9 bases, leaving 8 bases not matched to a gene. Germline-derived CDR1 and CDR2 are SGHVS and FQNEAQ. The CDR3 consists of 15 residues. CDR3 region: CASSHTGGDGSPLHF. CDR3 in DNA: TGTGCCAGCAGCCATACAGGGGGCGATGGTTCACCCCTCCACTTT.

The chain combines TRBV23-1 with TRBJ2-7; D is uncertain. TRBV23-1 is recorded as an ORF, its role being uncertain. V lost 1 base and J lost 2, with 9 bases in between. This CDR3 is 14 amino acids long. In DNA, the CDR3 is TGCGCCAGCAGTCAATTAGGGAAACCCTACGAGCAGTACTTC. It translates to CASSQLGKPYEQYF.

Here the CDR3 reads CATSRDRGSGVTQYF. The CDR3 DNA follows: TGTGCCACCAGCAGAGACAGGGGTTCGGGCGTGACCCAGTACTTC. This chain joins TRBV15 and TRBJ2-5, with TRBD1 as a possible D gene (6 bases). This CDR3 spans 15 amino acids. The germline CDR1 and CDR2 sequences are LNHNV and YYDKDF (reference sequence). Trimming removed 0 bases at V and 7 bases at J, with 15 bases between.

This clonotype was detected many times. The CDR3 region has the DNA TGCAGCGTTGACTACACTGAAGCTTTCTTT. Its translation is CSVDYTEAFF. The chain is built from TRBV29-1 and TRBJ1-1; D remains ambiguous. V lost 3 bases and J lost 3, with 2 bases in between. The CDR3 is made up of 10 amino acids. Germline-derived CDR1 and CDR2 are SQVTM and ANQGSEA.

The CDR3 DNA follows: TGTGCCAGCCCGGCCGGGGAGGGGAGAGGGTATGGCTACACCTTC. Encoded protein: CASPAGEGRGYGYTF. This sequence joins TRBV6-1 and TRBJ1-2, with D perhaps TRBD1 (5 bases). CDR3 size: 15 residues. Germline loops: CDR1 MNHNS, CDR2 SASEGT. Deletions cut 8 bases from V and 5 bases from J, with 21 bases between.

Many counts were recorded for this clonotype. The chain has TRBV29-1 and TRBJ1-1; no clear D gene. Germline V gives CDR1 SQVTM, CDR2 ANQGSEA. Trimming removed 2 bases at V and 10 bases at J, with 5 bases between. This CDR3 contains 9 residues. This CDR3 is CSVESGAFF. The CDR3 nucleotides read TGCAGCGTTGAAAGTGGAGCTTTCTTT.

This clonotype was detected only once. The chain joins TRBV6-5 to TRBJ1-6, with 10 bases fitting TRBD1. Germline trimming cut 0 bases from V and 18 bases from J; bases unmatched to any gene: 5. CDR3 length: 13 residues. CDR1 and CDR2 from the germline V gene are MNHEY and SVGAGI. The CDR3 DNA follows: TGTGCCAGCAGTTACTCGGGACAGGGGTCTCCCCACTTT. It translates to CASSYSGQGSPHF.

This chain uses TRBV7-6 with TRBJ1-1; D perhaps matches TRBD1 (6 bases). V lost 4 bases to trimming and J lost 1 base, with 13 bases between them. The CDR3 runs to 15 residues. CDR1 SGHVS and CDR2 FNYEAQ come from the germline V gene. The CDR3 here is CASSYLGGANTEAFF. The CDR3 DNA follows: TGTGCCAGCAGCTATCTGGGGGGCGCGAACACTGAAGCTTTCTTT.

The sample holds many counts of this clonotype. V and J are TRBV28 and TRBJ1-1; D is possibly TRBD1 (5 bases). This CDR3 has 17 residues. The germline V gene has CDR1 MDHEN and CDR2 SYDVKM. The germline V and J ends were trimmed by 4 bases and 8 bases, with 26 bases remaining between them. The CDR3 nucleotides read TGTGCCAGCAGTTATTTATGGGGTGCGGCTCGGGGGTCAGAAGCTTTCTTT. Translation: CASSYLWGAARGSEAFF.

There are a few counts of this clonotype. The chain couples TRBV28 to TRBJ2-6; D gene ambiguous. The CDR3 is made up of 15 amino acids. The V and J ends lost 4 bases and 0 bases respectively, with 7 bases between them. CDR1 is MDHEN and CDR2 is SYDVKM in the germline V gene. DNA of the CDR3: TGTGCCAGCAGTTGGACGGCCTCTGGGGCCAACGTCCTGACTTTC. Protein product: CASSWTASGANVLTF.

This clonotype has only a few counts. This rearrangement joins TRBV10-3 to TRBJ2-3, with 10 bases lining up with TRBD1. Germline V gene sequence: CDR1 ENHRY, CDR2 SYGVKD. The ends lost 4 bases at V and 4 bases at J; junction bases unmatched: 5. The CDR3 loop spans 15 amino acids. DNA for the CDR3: TGTGCCATCAGTGTACCGGACAGGGGGTCAGATACGCAGTATTTT. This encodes CAISVPDRGSDTQYF.

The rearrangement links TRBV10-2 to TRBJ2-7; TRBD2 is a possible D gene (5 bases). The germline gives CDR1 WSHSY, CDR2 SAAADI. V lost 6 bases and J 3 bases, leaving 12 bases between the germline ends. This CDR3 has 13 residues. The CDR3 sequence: CASRGGRLYEQYF. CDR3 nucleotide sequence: TGCGCCAGCAGAGGAGGACGGCTCTACGAGCAGTACTTC.

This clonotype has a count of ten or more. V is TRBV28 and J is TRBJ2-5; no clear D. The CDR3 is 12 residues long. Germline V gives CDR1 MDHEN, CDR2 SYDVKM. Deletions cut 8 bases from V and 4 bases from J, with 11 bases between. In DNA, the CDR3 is TGTGCCAGCGGGTCGAGTAGAGAGACCCAGTACTTC. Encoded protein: CASGSSRETQYF.

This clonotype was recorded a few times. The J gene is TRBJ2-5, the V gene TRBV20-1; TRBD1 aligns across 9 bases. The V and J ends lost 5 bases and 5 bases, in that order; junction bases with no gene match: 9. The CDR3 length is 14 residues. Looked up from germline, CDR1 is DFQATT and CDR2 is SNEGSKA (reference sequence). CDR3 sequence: CSAWDPGQGETQYF. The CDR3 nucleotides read TGCAGTGCTTGGGACCCTGGACAGGGGGAGACCCAGTACTTC.